A selection of T cell receptor beta chains follows, all from one sample in a study of beta chain features in type 1 diabetes. The data were produced by immunoSEQ multiplex PCR, yet TCRdb's version contains in-frame clones alone and is incomplete. The repertoire has about 360,000 clones, approximately 12% of them found once; the top ten carry roughly 0.015%. The specimen sequenced was naive CD4+ T cells from blood. These TCRs come from a man aged 18 to 29 in good health. The CDR3 runs from the conserved cysteine through the conserved F or W. A D gene is named only where the DNA matches it firmly. A clone size is listed for some rows: how often the clone was seen (once, few, many), or a class if it is expanded.

j_call clone_size d_call v_call cdr3_aa cdr3_nt
TRBJ2-3 . . TRBV2 CASTRDSSTDTQYF TGTGCCAGCACGAGGGACTCTAGCACAGATACGCAGTATTTT
TRBJ2-2 few TRBD1 TRBV28 CASSEGQGAGELFF TGTGCCAGCAGTGAGGGACAGGGCGCCGGGGAGCTGTTTTTT
TRBJ1-4 . . TRBV5-1 CASSLDTPGEKLFF TGCGCCAGCAGCTTGGACACACCCGGGGAAAAACTGTTTTTT
TRBJ1-1 . TRBD1 TRBV5-1 CASRIGTGNAFF TGCGCCAGCAGAATTGGGACAGGTAATGCTTTCTTT
TRBJ2-3 few TRBD2 TRBV30 CAWSLAGGRTRTDTQYF TGTGCCTGGAGTTTAGCGGGAGGCCGCACCCGCACAGATACGCAGTATTTT
TRBJ2-7 few . TRBV7-2 CASRERVSSYEQYF TGTGCCAGCAGGGAGCGGGTCAGCTCCTACGAGCAGTACTTC
TRBJ2-3 . . TRBV30 CAWSGAQGRTDTQYF TGTGCCTGGAGTGGGGCACAGGGCCGCACAGATACGCAGTATTTT
TRBJ2-7 few TRBD1 TRBV9 CASSVSRGSYEQYF TGTGCCAGCAGCGTAAGCAGGGGGTCCTACGAGCAGTACTTC
TRBJ2-2 few . TRBV14 CASSRYSAGELFF TGTGCCAGCAGCCGCTATAGCGCCGGGGAGCTGTTTTTT
TRBJ2-7 . . TRBV20-1 CSATQGREQYF TGCAGTGCTACCCAGGGGCGGGAGCAGTACTTC
TRBJ2-7 . . TRBV5-4 CASSLAGGRAYEQYF TGTGCCAGCAGCTTGGCCGGGGGGCGAGCCTACGAGCAGTACTTC
TRBJ1-3 . . TRBV7-2 CATQTASGNTIYF TGTGCCACCCAGACTGCCTCTGGAAACACCATATATTTT
TRBJ2-7 . TRBD1 TRBV28 CASSFADRAQLDYEQYF TGTGCCAGCAGTTTCGCGGACAGGGCGCAATTAGACTACGAGCAGTACTTC
TRBJ2-1 . TRBD1 TRBV30 CAWDPGGLYNEQFF TGTGCCTGGGATCCAGGGGGCTTGTACAATGAGCAGTTCTTC
TRBJ2-1 . . TRBV27 CASRRREGSNEQFF TGTGCCAGCAGACGGCGGGAAGGGAGCAATGAGCAGTTCTTC
TRBJ2-1 few TRBD1 TRBV7-8 CASSLGGTGPYNEQFF TGTGCCAGCAGCTTAGGGGGGACAGGTCCCTACAATGAGCAGTTCTTC
TRBJ2-5 . TRBD1 TRBV19 CASSTKRDRGETQYF TGTGCCAGTAGTACTAAACGGGACAGGGGGGAGACCCAGTACTTC
TRBJ2-7 . . TRBV5-1 CASSLDSGQIYEQYF TGCGCCAGCAGCTTGGATTCAGGGCAGATCTACGAGCAGTACTTC
TRBJ2-7 few TRBD1 TRBV28 CASSSPDRGVHEQYF TGTGCCAGCAGTTCCCCCGACAGGGGGGTACACGAGCAGTACTTC
TRBJ2-7 few . TRBV10-3 CAISESTALGIYEQYF TGTGCCATCAGTGAGTCGACTGCCTTAGGCATCTACGAGCAGTACTTC
TRBJ1-6 . TRBD1 TRBV5-1 CASSLSRDRTNSPLHF TGCGCCAGCAGCTTGTCTCGGGACAGAACTAATTCACCCCTCCACTTT
TRBJ2-5 few TRBD1 TRBV28 CASSLARGHQETQYF TGTGCCAGCAGTTTAGCCAGGGGGCACCAAGAGACCCAGTACTTC
TRBJ1-4 few TRBD1 TRBV4-3 CASSQGLGTGGKKLFF TGCGCCAGCAGCCAAGGATTGGGGACAGGGGGCAAAAAACTGTTTTTT
TRBJ2-7 . TRBD1 TRBV28 CASSQAGGVMTEQYF TGTGCCAGCAGCCAAGCAGGGGGCGTAATGACCGAGCAGTACTTC
TRBJ2-4 few . TRBV29-1 CSVQGIAKNIQYF TGCAGCGTGCAGGGGATAGCCAAAAACATTCAGTACTTC
TRBJ2-1 . TRBD2 TRBV27 CASSFAGGSYEQFF TGTGCCAGCAGTTTCGCGGGGGGGAGCTATGAGCAGTTCTTC
TRBJ2-1 . TRBD1 TRBV4-2 CASSLAQGTYNEQFF TGTGCCAGCAGTCTTGCACAGGGGACCTACAATGAGCAGTTCTTC
TRBJ2-7 . TRBD2 TRBV5-1 CASSLGTSGGNSYEQYF TGCGCCAGCAGCTTGGGGACTAGCGGAGGGAACTCCTACGAGCAGTACTTC
TRBJ1-1 . TRBD1 TRBV7-9 CASSFQGVSEAFF TGTGCCAGCAGCTTTCAGGGGGTCTCTGAAGCTTTCTTT
TRBJ2-4 few TRBD2 TRBV30 CAWSVLAGGENIQYF TGTGCCTGGAGTGTACTAGCGGGGGGCGAGAACATTCAGTACTTC
TRBJ2-2 few . TRBV19 CASPITGELFF TGTGCCAGTCCTATCACCGGGGAGCTGTTTTTT
TRBJ1-2 . TRBD1 TRBV6-5 CASSDRTGPNYGYTF TGTGCCAGCAGCGATCGGACAGGGCCTAACTATGGCTACACCTTC
TRBJ2-7 few . TRBV7-3 CASSLYMNSGQYF TGTGCCAGCAGCTTATATATGAACTCGGGGCAGTACTTC
TRBJ1-6 . . TRBV12-5 CASGNNNSPLHF TGTGCTAGTGGTAACAATAATTCACCCCTCCACTTT
TRBJ2-5 few TRBD2 TRBV7-9 CASSPTSGVQETQYF TGTGCCAGCAGCCCGACTAGCGGGGTCCAAGAGACCCAGTACTTC
TRBJ2-1 few TRBD1 TRBV19 CAAQGYHNEQFF TGTGCCGCACAGGGGTACCACAATGAGCAGTTCTTC
TRBJ2-3 . TRBD2 TRBV7-3 CASSSHPGLAATDTQYF TGTGCCAGCAGCTCTCACCCGGGACTAGCGGCCACAGATACGCAGTATTTT
TRBJ2-7 . TRBD2 TRBV30 CAWSEGMRTSYEQYF TGTGCCTGGAGTGAAGGTATGAGGACTAGCTACGAGCAGTACTTC
TRBJ1-2 . TRBD1 TRBV4-2 CASSQDPVTGYVYTF TGTGCCAGCAGCCAAGACCCGGTGACAGGGTATGTCTACACCTTC
TRBJ2-3 . . TRBV4-1 CASSLETGAGTDTQYF TGCGCCAGCAGCCTAGAGACGGGAGCGGGTACAGATACGCAGTATTTT
TRBJ1-4 . . TRBV6-5 CASSSDPGLGREKLFF TGTGCCAGCAGTTCGGACCCGGGACTTGGGCGTGAAAAACTGTTTTTT
TRBJ2-5 . . TRBV5-1 CASSEGQYQETQYF TGCGCCAGCAGCGAAGGACAGTACCAAGAGACCCAGTACTTC
TRBJ2-3 . . TRBV18 CASSPGPGGTDTQYF TGTGCCAGCTCACCAGGCCCGGGGGGCACAGATACGCAGTATTTT
TRBJ1-1 . . TRBV6-5 CASWRNTEAFF TGTGCCAGCTGGCGGAATACTGAAGCTTTCTTT
TRBJ1-5 . TRBD1 TRBV30 CAWMTGGSNQPQHF TGTGCCTGGATGACAGGGGGTAGCAATCAGCCCCAGCATTTT
TRBJ2-3 . . TRBV9 CASSSHPGDTQYF TGTGCCAGCAGCTCCCACCCAGGGGATACGCAGTATTTT